Listed here are 29 T cell receptor beta chains from one sample, sequenced in a study of persistence of HIV-infected CD4 T cells. The stimulus was lysate of CMV-infected fibroblasts, 8.5 to 10 ug/mL. Sorting selected CD4+ T cells upregulating both CD40 ligand and CD69. These receptors lack a known antigen. The immunoSEQ assay was version 4, run in survey mode. Libraries were prepared by immunoSEQ multiplex PCR; TCRdb keeps only in-frame clonotypes and omits some of them. Among under 15,000 clones listed, less than 75% were seen once. The sample here was CD4+ T cells sorted from PBMCs after 18-hour stimulation, taken from a patient who received antiretroviral therapy. Every receptor here comes from an adult man with HIV who was CMV-seropositive.

The V and J genes are TRBV7-6 and TRBJ2-7; 10 positions match TRBD2. The CDR3 sequence is 16 residues long. The V gene end was trimmed by 3 bases and the J gene end by 6 bases; junction bases not matched to a gene: 11. CDR1 and CDR2 (germline): SGHVS, FNYEAQ. The CDR3 nucleotides are TGTGCCAGCAGCTTTTCTAGCGGGGGACCTACGAGCGAGCAGTACTTC. Amino acid sequence: CASSFSSGGPTSEQYF.

By share, this clone counts as medium-sized. This chain uses TRBV2 with TRBJ2-2; 11 bases line up with TRBD2. V trimming: 8 bases; J trimming: 7 bases; junction bases outside the gene matches: 12. Germline loops: CDR1 SNHLY, CDR2 FYNNEI. The CDR3 contains 16 residues. This CDR3 reads CASLPGTSGGGGELFF. The CDR3 region has the DNA TGTGCCAGCCTTCCTGGGACTAGCGGCGGTGGCGGGGAGCTGTTTTTT.

J is TRBJ2-7 and V is TRBV27; 9 bases are a match to TRBD1. The ends lost 4 bases at V and 7 bases at J; junction bases unmatched: 8. Germline V CDR1 and CDR2: MNHEY, SMNVEV (reference sequence). The CDR3 consists of 14 residues. CDR3 nucleotide sequence: TGTGCCAGCAGTTCCCTGGACAGGGGTTGGGAGCAGTACTTC. This sequence encodes CASSSLDRGWEQYF.

The chain is built from TRBV6-5 and TRBJ1-1; weak D call: TRBD1 (5 bases). This CDR3 is 13 amino acids long. Trimming took off 5 bases at V and 4 bases at J, with 11 bases between the two ends. CDR1 and CDR2 from the germline V gene are MNHEY and SVGAGI. The CDR3 loop reads CASSQGRVTEAFF. DNA of the CDR3: TGTGCCAGCAGTCAGGGACGAGTCACTGAAGCTTTCTTT.

This chain joins TRBV5-1 and TRBJ2-2; perhaps TRBD2 as D (5 bases). Germline CDR1 is SGHRS and CDR2 is YFSETQ. Trimming took 0 bases from V and 4 from J, leaving 10 bases between them. The CDR3 has 15 amino acids. The CDR3 loop is CASSLEGRGTGELFF. CDR3 in DNA: TGCGCCAGCAGCTTGGAGGGTCGGGGCACCGGGGAGCTGTTTTTT. Together with reference TRBV5-1 and TRBJ2-2, the CDR3 gives the full variable domain: KAGVTQTPRYLIKTRGQQVTLSCSPISGHRSVSWYQQTPGQGLQFLFEYFSETQRNKGNFPGRFSGRQFSNSRSEMNVSTLELGDSALYLCASSLEGRGTGELFFGEGSRLTVL.

The CDR3: CASSLSARKNEQFF. The DNA of the CDR3 is TGTGCCAGCAGTTTGTCCGCTAGGAAAAATGAGCAGTTCTTC. The chain links TRBV27 to TRBJ2-1; D unresolved. CDR3 size: 14 residues. CDR1 and CDR2 from the germline V gene are MNHEY and SMNVEV (reference sequence). The V end was cut by 3 bases, the J end by 7 bases, with 13 bases between.

The chain has TRBV19 and TRBJ1-6; D gene uncertain. This CDR3 comprises 17 residues. Trimming stripped 5 bases from V and 0 bases from J, with 14 bases between. Germline V CDR1 and CDR2: LNHDA, SQIVND (reference sequence). In DNA, the CDR3 is TGTGCCAGTAGTCAACGAGACCGGGGCTCCTATAATTCACCCCTCCACTTT. Translation: CASSQRDRGSYNSPLHF.

This clone was counted only a few times. The V gene is TRBV4-1, the J gene TRBJ1-1; tentatively, D is TRBD1 (6 bases). The germline V gene has CDR1 MGHRA and CDR2 YSYEKL. The V end was cut by 4 bases, the J end by 2 bases, with 20 bases between. CDR3 length: 17 amino acids. CDR3 sequence (DNA): TGCGCCAGCAGCCGGGGGGACACCCGGCACTCAAACACTGAAGCTTTCTTT. It yields the protein CASSRGDTRHSNTEAFF.

The chain has TRBV7-8 and TRBJ2-1; TRBD2 matches 12 bases. Germline V gene sequence: CDR1 SGHVS, CDR2 FQNEAQ. With 4 bases clipped from V and 9 bases from J, the junction kept 10 bases outside the gene matches. The CDR3 runs to 16 residues. CDR3 sequence (DNA): TGTGCCAGCAGCTCACTAGCGGGGGGTGGGGTCACTGAGCAGTTCTTC. It specifies CASSSLAGGGVTEQFF.

The chain employs TRBV28 and TRBJ2-2; TRBD2 aligns across 10 bases. CDR1 and CDR2 from the germline V gene are MDHEN and SYDVKM. The trim removed 3 bases at V and 3 bases at J, leaving 16 bases unmatched. The CDR3 has 20 residues. The CDR3, as DNA: TGTGCCAGCAGTTTGTGGGGAATAGCGGGGGGCCAAGCACACACCGGGGAGCTGTTTTTT. Its protein product is CASSLWGIAGGQAHTGELFF.

A note on this clone: An end of the junction does not agree with germline; a read error may underlie this. This chain links TRBV3-1 (or the pseudogene TRBV3-2) with TRBJ1-1; 7 nucleotides align to TRBD1. The V gene's germline CDR1 is LGHDT and CDR2 YNNKEL (reference sequence). There are 12 residues in the CDR3. CDR3 in DNA: TGTGCCAGCAGCCAAGTGTCTTCCGGGACAGCCTTT. This gives the protein CASSQVSSGTAF.

J is TRBJ2-3 and V is TRBV6-4; TRBD2 matches 8 bases. Trimming took 6 bases from V and 1 from J; bases not matched to a gene: 6. The germline gives CDR1 MRHNA, CDR2 SNTAGT. The CDR3 is 15 amino acids. Here the CDR3 DNA reads TGTGCCAGCAGCCGGACTAGCTTCGGCACAGATACGCAGTATTTT. It codes for CASSRTSFGTDTQYF.

The chain has TRBV5-1 and TRBJ2-2; D not certain. Germline lookup yields CDR1 SGHRS and CDR2 YFSETQ. Trimming pared 1 base from V and 0 bases from J, leaving 10 bases between. The CDR3 contains 16 residues. For the CDR3, the DNA is TGCGCCAGCAGCTTGTTGGGCCCCGCGAACACCGGGGAGCTGTTTTTT. Amino acid sequence: CASSLLGPANTGELFF.

This clone was observed a handful of times. The rearrangement joins TRBV2 to TRBJ2-3; 12 bases line up with TRBD2. Germline V lookup: CDR1 SNHLY, CDR2 FYNNEI. The CDR3 contains 16 residues. V shed 7 bases, J shed 4 bases, and the junction held 9 bases outside the gene matches. CDR3 protein: CASKRTSGALSDTQYF. In DNA form, the CDR3 reads TGTGCCAGCAAGAGGACTAGCGGGGCTCTATCAGATACGCAGTATTTT.

This sequence joins TRBV6-5 and TRBJ2-5; either TRBD1 or TRBD2 may fit D (5 bases each). V was pared by 8 bases and J by 4 bases, with 20 bases between. Germline V CDR1 and CDR2: MNHEY, SVGAGI. The CDR3 spans 15 residues. The CDR3 loop is CASQGTFGATETQYF. The CDR3 bases are TGTGCCAGCCAAGGGACCTTTGGGGCCACAGAGACCCAGTACTTC.

In this sample, this clone is large. The chain links TRBV12-3 or TRBV12-4 to TRBJ2-2, with no clear D. The V end was cut by 2 bases, the J end by 4 bases, with 5 bases between. CDR3 length: 13 amino acids. CDR3: CASSLKGTGELFF. The CDR3 DNA is TGTGCCAGCAGTTTAAAAGGCACCGGGGAGCTGTTTTTT.

The chain has TRBV7-2 and TRBJ2-2; a possible D gene is TRBD2 (6 bases). In germline, CDR1 is SGHTA, CDR2 FQGNSA. The CDR3 has 15 amino acids. V lost 3 bases and J 4 bases, leaving 12 bases between the germline ends. The CDR3 here is CASSLWGVSTGELFF. The CDR3 DNA sequence: TGTGCCAGCAGCTTGTGGGGGGTTAGCACCGGGGAGCTGTTTTTT. The variable domain in full, completed from reference TRBV7-2 and TRBJ2-2, reads GAGVSQSPSNKVTEKGKDVELRCDPISGHTALYWYRQSLGQGLEFLIYFQGNSAPDKSGLPSDRFSAERTGGSVSTLTIQRTQQEDSAVYLCASSLWGVSTGELFFGEGSRLTVL.

The rearrangement joins TRBV2 to TRBJ1-1, with D possibly being TRBD1 (6 bases). In germline, CDR1 is SNHLY, CDR2 FYNNEI. The V and J ends lost 7 bases and 3 bases respectively, with 12 bases between them. The CDR3 consists of 13 residues. DNA for the CDR3: TGTGCCAGCAACCTAGGGGGTTACACTGAAGCTTTCTTT. It encodes CASNLGGYTEAFF. Together with reference TRBV2 and TRBJ1-1, the CDR3 gives the full variable domain: EPEVTQTPSHQVTQMGQEVILRCVPISNHLYFYWYRQILGQKVEFLVSFYNNEISEKSEIFDDQFSVERPDGSNFTLKIRSTKLEDSAMYFCASNLGGYTEAFFGQGTRLTVV.

The chain employs TRBV2 and TRBJ2-2; weak D call: TRBD1 (6 bases). From germline, CDR1 is SNHLY and CDR2 FYNNEI. The CDR3 runs 14 residues. Trimming removed 4 bases at V and 3 bases at J, with 9 bases between. CDR3: CASSGQGYTGELFF. In nucleotides, the CDR3 is TGTGCCAGCAGTGGCCAGGGGTACACCGGGGAGCTGTTTTTT.

In this sample, this clone turned up once. The J gene is TRBJ2-3, the V gene TRBV6-5; a possible D gene is TRBD2 (6 bases). This CDR3 is 15 amino acids long. Per germline, CDR1 MNHEY and CDR2 SVGAGI. V was shortened by 7 bases and J by 0 bases, with 14 bases between the two germline ends. CDR3 nucleotides: TGTGCCAGCACCCGGCTAGCGACTAGCACAGATACGCAGTATTTT. It codes for CASTRLATSTDTQYF.

This rearrangement joins TRBV7-2 to TRBJ2-3; possibly TRBD1 or TRBD2 for D (6 bases each). V lost 11 bases and J 0 bases, leaving 21 bases between the germline ends. The CDR3 loop spans 16 amino acids. Germline loops: CDR1 SGHTA, CDR2 FQGNSA. CDR3 sequence (DNA): TGTGCCTCCCGGGATGGGGGCGGGGCTAGCACAGATACGCAGTATTTT. The encoded protein is CASRDGGGASTDTQYF.

The V call is TRBV9, the J call TRBJ2-3; 8 bases fit TRBD1. V was clipped by 3 bases and J by 1 base; unmatched bases: 7. From germline, CDR1 is SGDLS and CDR2 YYNGEE. This CDR3 comprises 16 residues. CDR3 amino acids: CASSASTGGGTDTQYF. The DNA of the CDR3 is TGTGCCAGCAGCGCTTCAACAGGGGGAGGCACAGATACGCAGTATTTT.

Sample share makes this clone medium-sized. CDR3 nucleotides: TGTGCCAGCAGCCGGATGGACAGGGAAAAAAAACTGTTTTTT. This sequence encodes CASSRMDREKKLFF. The chain links TRBV9 to TRBJ1-4; 8 positions agree with TRBD1. Germline trimming cut 4 bases from V and 9 bases from J; bases unmatched to any gene: 8. Germline CDR1 and CDR2: SGDLS and YYNGEE. The CDR3 sequence is 14 residues long.

The V and J genes are TRBV29-1 and TRBJ2-3, with 7 bases identical to TRBD1. The CDR3 is 14 amino acids. V shed 6 bases, J shed 3 bases, and the junction held 9 bases outside the gene matches. Germline V lookup: CDR1 SQVTM, CDR2 ANQGSEA. The CDR3 coding sequence is TGCAGCGTCCCGGCAAGGGGGCCGACAGATACGCAGTATTTT. This gives the protein CSVPARGPTDTQYF.

This chain connects TRBV3-1 (or the pseudogene TRBV3-2) to TRBJ2-7; TRBD2 is a possible D gene (5 bases). The CDR3 loop spans 14 amino acids. Deletions cut 1 base from V and 3 bases from J, with 10 bases between. Germline CDR1 and CDR2: LGHDT and YNNKEL (reference sequence). The CDR3 DNA is TGTGCCAGCAGCCAAGTCGGGAACGACTACGAGCAGTACTTC. Translation: CASSQVGNDYEQYF.

The chain combines TRBV3-1 (or the pseudogene TRBV3-2) with TRBJ2-5, with 7 bases that match TRBD2. Germline V gene sequence: CDR1 LGHDT, CDR2 YNNKEL (reference sequence). This CDR3 is built from 13 residues. V shed 3 bases and J 5 bases; nucleotides not matched to a gene: 3. CDR3: CASSQGGIETQYF. DNA for the CDR3: TGTGCCAGCAGCCAGGGGGGGATCGAGACCCAGTACTTC.

This chain's CDR3 is CASTILAGGLETQYF. The CDR3 nucleotides read TGTGCCAGCACCATACTAGCGGGGGGGTTGGAGACCCAGTACTTC. The chain combines TRBV2 with TRBJ2-5, with 13 bases fitting TRBD2. This CDR3 is 15 amino acids long. Germline V gene sequence: CDR1 SNHLY, CDR2 FYNNEI. Unmatched junction bases numbered 7, after V lost 7 bases and J lost 5 bases.

The V and J genes are TRBV21-1 and TRBJ2-7. TRBV21-1 has pseudogene status. This CDR3 region has 11 residues. CDR3 nucleotides: TGTGCCAGCAAGCTCAGATACGAGCAGTACTTC. This translates into CASKLRYEQYF.

The rearrangement joins TRBV5-1 to TRBJ2-1; 11 bases line up with TRBD2. J was trimmed by 9 bases and V by 2 bases; bases with no gene match: 4. Germline V gene data show CDR1 as SGHRS and CDR2 as YFSETQ. This CDR3 has 14 amino acids. The DNA for the CDR3 is TGCGCCAGCAGCTTCACGCTAGCGGGGGGTGAGCAGTTCTTC. Translation: CASSFTLAGGEQFF. The whole variable domain, remainder taken from reference TRBV5-1 and TRBJ2-1, is KAGVTQTPRYLIKTRGQQVTLSCSPISGHRSVSWYQQTPGQGLQFLFEYFSETQRNKGNFPGRFSGRQFSNSRSEMNVSTLELGDSALYLCASSFTLAGGEQFFGPGTRLTVL.